The present TCR beta chain was sequenced within a study of blood T cell repertoires in COVID-19. Study-level background: Samples representing acute and convalescent COVID-19 were sourced from the United States, Italy and Spain. Nucleic acid was either cDNA or gDNA, and it came from T cells, B-cell-depleted T cells, or PBMCs.

The CDR3 contains 13 residues. Germline V gene sequence: CDR1 KGHDR, CDR2 SFDVKD. J was trimmed by 9 bases and V by 9 bases; bases with no gene match: 8. Authors' analysis steps: Amplified reference gene primers provided the basis for estimating nucleated cell counts. Here immunoSEQ multiplex PCR was the method, and the copy in TCRdb shows in-frame clones only, minus some. D and trimming were read from the DNA, whereas the V and J calls and clone size are those reported in that table. The sample has about 44,000 clones, about nine tenths seen once; the top ten hold 20% to 30%. This clonotype was sampled from a woman aged 80 or over in a cohort sampled during active or convalescent COVID-19. V is TRBV24-1 and J is TRBJ1-5, with 9 nucleotides matching TRBD1. The sequenced material came from peripheral blood. The CDR3 here is CATSRTGAGPQHF. The CDR3 coding sequence is TGTGCCACCTCTCGGACAGGGGCGGGGCCCCAGCATTTT.